This entry lists 29 T cell receptor beta chains sequenced from one sample in a study of CD8 T cells in Susac syndrome. RNA, at about 0.45 to 1 ug, was reverse transcribed with random hexamers. Each CDR3 protein gets one entry after TCRdb re-called the immunoSEQ multiplex PCR reads with MiXCR. The sample records around 80,000 distinct CDR3 sequences, approximately 93% being singletons. The sample taken for sequencing was CD8+ T cells from PBMCs. Source of these receptors: a human donor with Susac syndrome.

This clonotype was seen more than once but under ten times. DNA of the CDR3: TGTGCCAGCAAGTCTGGAAACACCATATATTTT. This gives the protein CASKSGNTIYF. The chain is built from TRBV9 and TRBJ1-3; no firm D call. V lost 6 bases, J lost 1 base, and 2 bases lay in between. The CDR3 consists of 11 residues. Per the germline V gene, CDR1 is SGDLS and CDR2 is YYNGEE.

V usage is TRBV27 and J usage is TRBJ2-3; D may be TRBD2 (5 bases). The germline gives CDR1 MNHEY, CDR2 SMNVEV (reference sequence). V was shortened by 2 bases and J by 0 bases, with 9 bases between the two germline ends. The CDR3 is made up of 15 amino acids. CDR3 amino acids: CASSLDRGSTDTQYF. The CDR3 nucleotides are TGTGCCAGCAGTTTAGACCGGGGTAGCACAGATACGCAGTATTTT.

V gene TRBV19 combines with J gene TRBJ2-1, with unresolved D. The germline CDR1 and CDR2 sequences are LNHDA and SQIVND (reference sequence). The CDR3 sequence is 15 residues long. With 3 bases removed from V and 4 bases from J, the gap between germline ends came to 13 bases. In nucleotides, the CDR3 is TGTGCCAGTAGTATCTCCTCGATCGCGTACAATGAGCAGTTCTTC. Its protein product is CASSISSIAYNEQFF.

V usage is TRBV20-1 and J usage is TRBJ2-1; the match to TRBD2 covers 10 bases. Germline CDR1 and CDR2: DFQATT and SNEGSKA (reference sequence). The CDR3 contains 15 residues. The V and J ends lost 2 bases and 9 bases, in that order; junction bases with no gene match: 10. CDR3 sequence reads: CSARLVSSGGGEQFF. CDR3 in DNA: TGCAGTGCTAGACTAGTGTCTAGCGGGGGTGGTGAGCAGTTCTTC.

This sequence joins TRBV27 and TRBJ2-7, with D hard to call. Per the germline V gene, CDR1 is MNHEY and CDR2 is SMNVEV (reference sequence). The CDR3 loop spans 12 amino acids. The V and J ends lost 8 bases and 1 base respectively, with 9 bases between them. CDR3 sequence (DNA): TGTGCCAGCGGGTTCGGGTCCTACGAGCAGTACTTC. It codes for CASGFGSYEQYF.

This chain links TRBV4-2 with TRBJ2-7, with D tentatively TRBD2 (5 bases). The CDR3 consists of 14 residues. Germline V lookup: CDR1 LGHNA, CDR2 YNFKEQ. V was cut by 0 bases and J by 0 bases, with 6 bases left in between. CDR3 protein: CASSQDSDSYEQYF. DNA of the CDR3: TGTGCCAGCAGCCAAGATAGCGACTCCTACGAGCAGTACTTC.

The V and J genes are TRBV10-3 and TRBJ2-7; D not certain. CDR1 is ENHRY and CDR2 is SYGVKD in the germline V gene. V gave up 3 bases and J gave up 4 bases, with 7 bases separating them. The CDR3 is 12 residues long. The CDR3 spells CAISEAHYEQYF. CDR3 DNA sequence: TGTGCCATCAGTGAAGCCCATTACGAGCAGTACTTC.

This clonotype was found once. CDR3 protein: CASSDRDFRSSYEQYF. The CDR3 bases are TGTGCCAGCAGTGATCGGGACTTTCGGAGCTCCTACGAGCAGTACTTC. The chain combines TRBV25-1 with TRBJ2-7; TRBD2 is a possible D gene (6 bases). Trimming removed 3 bases at V and 0 bases at J, with 15 bases between. Germline CDR1 and CDR2: MGHDK and SYGVNS. The CDR3 runs to 16 residues.

The chain has TRBV12-3 or TRBV12-4 and TRBJ1-2; D is unclear. V lost 6 bases and J lost 2, with 13 bases in between. The CDR3 sequence is 14 residues long. CDR3 DNA sequence: TGTGCCAGCAGCCCTGGTCGCTACAACTATGGCTACACCTTC. It specifies CASSPGRYNYGYTF.

The rearrangement joins TRBV2 to TRBJ1-1; perhaps TRBD1 as D (5 bases). The CDR3 sequence is 11 residues long. Per the germline V gene, CDR1 is SNHLY and CDR2 is FYNNEI. V lost 8 bases to trimming and J lost 10 bases, with 14 bases between them. The CDR3 bases are TGTGCCAGCGCCTTGTATGGGACAGCTTTCTTT. Translating gives CASALYGTAFF.

This chain links TRBV20-1 with TRBJ2-2; D not resolved. V was shortened by 5 bases and J by 6 bases, with 13 bases between the two germline ends. The CDR3 runs to 13 residues. CDR1 and CDR2 from the germline V gene are DFQATT and SNEGSKA (reference sequence). CDR3 loop: CSARMSLAGELFF. In DNA, the CDR3 is TGCAGTGCTCGGATGAGCCTTGCCGGGGAGCTGTTTTTT.

The table lists this clonotype with a count of one. The chain combines TRBV27 with TRBJ2-7, with 14 bases fitting TRBD2. The junction had 5 bases not matched to a gene; V was cut back by 0 bases and J by 4 bases. The CDR3 spans 17 residues. Germline lookup yields CDR1 MNHEY and CDR2 SMNVEV (reference sequence). The CDR3 nucleotides are TGTGCCAGCAGTTTATCGGGGACTAGCGGGAGTGGGTACGAGCAGTACTTC. This gives the protein CASSLSGTSGSGYEQYF.

The chain carries TRBV30 and TRBJ1-3; TRBD1 is a possible D gene (5 bases). The CDR3 consists of 14 residues. CDR1 and CDR2 (germline): GTSNPN, SVGIG (reference sequence). With 1 base removed from V and 1 base from J, the gap between germline ends came to 8 bases. The CDR3 here is CAWSGGISGNTIYF. As DNA, the CDR3 is TGTGCCTGGAGTGGGGGCATATCTGGAAACACCATATATTTT.

V and J are TRBV6-5 and TRBJ1-2, with D possibly matching TRBD1 (5 bases). V was clipped by 2 bases and J by 8 bases, with 18 bases between them. This CDR3 has 15 amino acids. Germline V CDR1 and CDR2: MNHEY, SVGAGI. This chain's CDR3 is CASSYPIGGYGGYTF. The CDR3 region has the DNA TGTGCCAGCAGTTACCCAATCGGGGGGTACGGCGGCTACACCTTC.

The chain uses TRBV15 and TRBJ2-7, with D tentatively TRBD2 (7 bases). CDR3 size: 16 residues. Trimming took off 4 bases at V and 3 bases at J, with 19 bases between the two ends. The germline CDR1 and CDR2 sequences are LNHNV and YYDKDF (reference sequence). The CDR3 DNA follows: TGTGCCACCAGCATCTATCGGGGGGCTGGCGTCTACGAGCAGTACTTC. Protein product: CATSIYRGAGVYEQYF.

Here the CDR3 reads CASSVGGLPYEQYF. DNA of the CDR3: TGTGCCAGCAGCGTAGGGGGACTCCCCTACGAGCAGTACTTC. V and J are TRBV9 and TRBJ2-7, with D possibly being TRBD2 (6 bases). The V end was cut by 0 bases, the J end by 2 bases, with 9 bases between. The CDR3 has 14 residues. Per germline, CDR1 SGDLS and CDR2 YYNGEE.

This chain joins TRBV27 and TRBJ2-7; D tentatively reads TRBD1 or TRBD2 (5 bases each). This CDR3 has 14 residues. Germline CDR1 reads MNHEY; CDR2 reads SMNVEV (reference sequence). V lost 6 bases, J lost 2 bases, and 14 bases lay in between. CDR3 sequence: CASSRRRDPYEQYF. The CDR3 DNA reads as TGTGCCAGCAGCCGACGCAGGGACCCCTACGAGCAGTACTTC.

The V gene is TRBV6-6, the J gene TRBJ2-3; D might be TRBD2 (7 bases). V was clipped by 4 bases and J by 0 bases, with 14 bases between them. Germline V gives CDR1 MNHNY, CDR2 SVGAGI (reference sequence). There are 16 residues in the CDR3. CDR3 in DNA: TGTGCCAGCAGTTTACCACGGGGGGCCAGCACAGATACGCAGTATTTT. Its protein product is CASSLPRGASTDTQYF.

About this clonotype: One junction end does not reproduce the germline sequence, and a read error may be involved. The chain recombines TRBV5-1 with TRBJ2-7; D is unclear. This CDR3 comprises 14 residues. Germline assignment: CDR1 SGHRS and CDR2 YFSETQ. In DNA form, the CDR3 reads TGCGCCAGCAACTTGGAAAGGCCTACCTACGAGCAGTACTTC. Translation: CASNLERPTYEQYF.

The V call is TRBV7-9, the J call TRBJ2-3; 11 nucleotides line up with TRBD2. Germline CDR1 reads SEHNR; CDR2 reads FQNEAQ (reference sequence). The CDR3 length is 17 residues. V was clipped by 0 bases and J by 7 bases; unmatched bases: 9. This CDR3 is CASSLASASGGTHTQYF. CDR3 in DNA: TGTGCCAGCAGCTTAGCGTCGGCTAGCGGGGGGACGCATACGCAGTATTTT.

This rearrangement joins TRBV20-1 to TRBJ2-7; D uncertain. Germline-derived CDR1 and CDR2 are DFQATT and SNEGSKA (reference sequence). V was pared by 5 bases and J by 2 bases, with 19 bases between. The CDR3 length is 15 residues. CDR3 nucleotides: TGCAGTGCTTCTCGCTGGGGTCAGTCGACCTACGAGCAGTACTTC. Translation: CSASRWGQSTYEQYF.

J is TRBJ2-3 and V is TRBV4-1, with D unresolved. The germline V gene has CDR1 MGHRA and CDR2 YSYEKL. This CDR3 spans 14 amino acids. V lost 2 bases to trimming and J lost 2 bases, with 8 bases between them. CDR3: CASSQRSLTDTQYF. The CDR3 nucleotides read TGCGCCAGCAGCCAAAGGTCCCTCACAGATACGCAGTATTTT.

This chain joins TRBV7-9 and TRBJ1-1; TRBD1 aligns across 8 bases. The CDR3 length is 18 residues. Germline CDR1 reads SEHNR; CDR2 reads FQNEAQ (reference sequence). V shed 4 bases, J shed 0 bases, and the junction held 13 bases outside the gene matches. CDR3 in amino acids: CASSSNRKSGGLNTEAFF. The DNA of the CDR3 is TGTGCCAGCAGCTCAAACCGGAAATCAGGGGGCCTGAACACTGAAGCTTTCTTT.

This chain joins TRBV5-1 and TRBJ1-5; D is perhaps TRBD1 (6 bases). Looked up from germline, CDR1 is SGHRS and CDR2 is YFSETQ. This CDR3 has 14 amino acids. V lost 0 bases and J 5 bases, leaving 9 bases between the germline ends. CDR3 residues: CASSLEGGDQPQHF. The CDR3 DNA follows: TGCGCCAGCAGCTTGGAAGGGGGGGATCAGCCCCAGCATTTT.

The chain uses TRBV3-1 and TRBJ2-3; 9 nucleotides agree with TRBD2. Unmatched junction bases numbered 11, after V lost 0 bases and J lost 4 bases. CDR1 is LGHDT, CDR2 YNNKEL, per germline (reference sequence). The CDR3 loop spans 18 amino acids. The CDR3 is CASSQDRQRGLAADTQYF. CDR3 in DNA: TGTGCCAGCAGCCAAGATAGGCAGCGGGGACTAGCTGCAGATACGCAGTATTTT.

J is TRBJ2-7 and V is TRBV7-9; D is perhaps TRBD1 (6 bases). Looked up from germline, CDR1 is SEHNR and CDR2 is FQNEAQ (reference sequence). CDR3 length: 13 residues. V lost 5 bases and J 3 bases, leaving 11 bases between the germline ends. This CDR3 is CASSAGTNYEQYF. The CDR3 bases are TGTGCCAGCAGCGCCGGGACAAACTACGAGCAGTACTTC. Looking up the rest from reference TRBV7-9 and TRBJ2-7 gives the full variable domain: DTGVSQNPRHKITKRGQNVTFRCDPISEHNRLYWYRQTLGQGPEFLTYFQNEAQLEKSRLLSDRFSAERPKGSFSTLEIQRTEQGDSAMYLCASSAGTNYEQYFGPGTRLTVT.

The rearrangement joins TRBV5-1 to TRBJ1-2, with 8 nucleotides matching TRBD1. V lost 2 bases, J lost 8 bases, and 11 bases stayed unmatched. Germline assignment: CDR1 SGHRS and CDR2 YFSETQ. This CDR3 spans 15 amino acids. CDR3 DNA sequence: TGCGCCAGCAGCTTTGATGGACAGGGAGGGTACGGCTACACCTTC. This codes for CASSFDGQGGYGYTF.

The chain has TRBV7-9 and TRBJ2-2, with 12 bases matching TRBD2. V shed 5 bases, J shed 10 bases, and the junction held 14 bases outside the gene matches. CDR3 length: 17 amino acids. Germline CDR1 and CDR2: SEHNR and FQNEAQ (reference sequence). CDR3 sequence (DNA): TGTGCCAGCAGCAAAGCTCGACTAGCGGGAGTCTTTGAGGAGCTGTTTTTT. Translation: CASSKARLAGVFEELFF. Full variable domain (missing parts from reference TRBV7-9 and TRBJ2-2): DTGVSQNPRHKITKRGQNVTFRCDPISEHNRLYWYRQTLGQGPEFLTYFQNEAQLEKSRLLSDRFSAERPKGSFSTLEIQRTEQGDSAMYLCASSKARLAGVFEELFFGEGSRLTVL.

The rearrangement uses TRBV5-6 and TRBJ1-1; 7 bases align to TRBD1. V shed 0 bases, J shed 1 base, and the junction held 6 bases outside the gene matches. The germline CDR1 and CDR2 sequences are SGHDT and YYEEEE. There are 16 residues in the CDR3. CDR3 amino acids: CASSLGGEGANTEAFF. DNA of the CDR3: TGTGCCAGCAGCTTGGGCGGGGAGGGGGCGAACACTGAAGCTTTCTTT. Full variable domain (missing parts from reference TRBV5-6 and TRBJ1-1): DAGVTQSPTHLIKTRGQQVTLRCSPKSGHDTVSWYQQALGQGPQFIFQYYEEEERQRGNFPDRFSGHQFPNYSSELNVNALLLGDSALYLCASSLGGEGANTEAFFGQGTRLTVV.